This T cell receptor (beta chain) derives from a study of shared clonotypes between healthy human individuals. Broader study findings: Several donors held around 5% of naive CD4 clonotypes in common. Relative to clonotypes present in all four donors, those not shared had lower generation probabilities.

Assay: immunoSEQ multiplex PCR; the TCRdb copy retains only in-frame clones and omits some. This sample yields roughly 2,300,000 clones, of which roughly 92% are seen a single time; approximately 0.39% belongs to the top ten. CDR1 and CDR2 (germline): MNHEY, SMNVEV (reference sequence). This CDR3 has 11 amino acids. V was clipped by 10 bases and J by 2 bases, with 9 bases between them. Details on this clone: Its antigen is still unknown.

Healthy HIV-negative adults without recent acute infections or vaccinations served as donors. What was sequenced was naive CD4+ T cells from PBMCs. This sample's subset: CD45RA+ positively selected. This sequence originates from a man aged 18 to 35 in good health. Some clones in this sample may be carry-over from other donors' samples. The chain couples TRBV27 to TRBJ2-7; D call uncertain. CDR3 sequence: CAIIWAYEQYF. The CDR3 bases are TGTGCCATAATATGGGCCTACGAGCAGTACTTC.